A single sample is the source of the 11 T cell receptor beta chains below, sequenced in a study of OX40 agonist ivuxolimab in advanced cancers. Repertoires were generated with immunoSEQ multiplex PCR, while TCRdb's copy carries only in-frame clones and drops some. Of tens of thousands of clones in the sample, 75% to 95% were seen once. Material: CD4+ or CD8+ T cells sorted from blood, obtained in a trial of the OX40 agonist ivuxolimab. Receptor source: an adult with an advanced solid tumor such as melanoma, head and neck, liver or kidney cancer.

This rearrangement joins TRBV7-9 to TRBJ1-2; D is perhaps TRBD1 (5 bases). Germline CDR1 SEHNR, CDR2 FQNEAQ (reference sequence). Trimming left V 2 bases short and J 4 bases short, with 8 bases between. The CDR3 covers 13 residues. CDR3 loop: CASSLKGVYGYTF. The CDR3 DNA reads TGTGCCAGCAGCTTAAAAGGGGTCTATGGCTACACCTTC.

The V call is TRBV11-3, the J call TRBJ2-1; D tentatively reads TRBD1 or TRBD2 (5 bases each). Between the trimmed V and J ends, which lost 5 bases and 6 bases, there was a span of 14 bases. CDR3 size: 14 residues. Germline CDR1 is SGHNT and CDR2 is YENEEA. Written as DNA, the CDR3 is TGTGCCAGCAGCCGGGACCCATCTGGCAATGAGCAGTTCTTC. This translates into CASSRDPSGNEQFF.

The chain is built from TRBV9 and TRBJ2-1; D remains unclear. CDR1 and CDR2 (germline): SGDLS, YYNGEE. Trimming took 0 bases from V and 9 from J, leaving 16 bases between them. The CDR3 is 15 residues long. CDR3 sequence (DNA): TGTGCCAGCAGCGTAGCTCTGGCGTTGGGTGGTGAGCAGTTCTTC. Protein product: CASSVALALGGEQFF.

This chain uses TRBV9 with TRBJ2-7; TRBD1 matches 12 bases. CDR3 size: 17 residues. Germline assignment: CDR1 SGDLS and CDR2 YYNGEE. The junction had 9 bases not matched to a gene; V was cut back by 0 bases and J by 5 bases. The CDR3 sequence: CASSVAGGGTGGDEQYF. CDR3 sequence (DNA): TGTGCCAGCAGCGTAGCGGGCGGGGGGACAGGGGGCGACGAGCAGTACTTC. The full variable domain, with the rest looked up from reference TRBV9 and TRBJ2-7, is DSGVTQTPKHLITATGQRVTLRCSPRSGDLSVYWYQQSLDQGLQFLIQYYNGEERAKGNILERFSAQQFPDLHSELNLSSLELGDSALYFCASSVAGGGTGGDEQYFGPGTRLTVT.

V gene TRBV30 combines with J gene TRBJ2-2; TRBD1 might be the D (5 bases). The CDR3 loop spans 14 amino acids. Germline values: CDR1 GTSNPN, CDR2 SVGIG (reference sequence). Between the trimmed V and J ends, which lost 2 bases and 6 bases, there was a span of 13 bases. The CDR3 is CAWSSTGSPGELFF. CDR3 bases: TGTGCCTGGAGTTCCACAGGATCCCCCGGGGAGCTGTTTTTT.

CDR3 loop: CASSLTGGAGEAFF. The CDR3 bases are TGTGCCAGCAGTTTAACAGGGGGCGCGGGAGAAGCTTTCTTT. J is TRBJ1-1 and V is TRBV28, with 9 bases lining up with TRBD1. Losses at the gene ends were 2 bases for V and 8 bases for J; bases not matched to a gene: 6. The CDR3 spans 14 residues. Germline loops: CDR1 MDHEN, CDR2 SYDVKM.

The chain employs TRBV5-4 and TRBJ2-3; tentatively, D is TRBD1 or TRBD2 (5 bases each). The V gene lost 1 base and the J gene lost 8 bases, with 17 bases spanning the gap. Germline-derived CDR1 and CDR2 are SGHNT and YYREEE (reference sequence). The CDR3 covers 15 residues. CDR3 nucleotides: TGTGCCAGCAGCTTGCCCGGGACGGCAGAGGGTACGCAGTATTTT. It translates to CASSLPGTAEGTQYF.

The CDR3 bases are TGCGCCACCTCGACAGGGGGCGCGTCAGGGGAGCTGTTTTTT. It encodes CATSTGGASGELFF. This rearrangement joins TRBV5-1 to TRBJ2-2, with 10 bases aligning to TRBD1. This CDR3 region has 14 residues. J lost 8 bases, V lost 9 bases, and 10 bases had no gene match. Germline V gene data show CDR1 as SGHRS and CDR2 as YFSETQ.

The J gene is TRBJ1-1, the V gene TRBV6-6; TRBD1 agrees at 7 bases. Germline V gene sequence: CDR1 MNHNY, CDR2 SVGAGI (reference sequence). This CDR3 is 14 amino acids long. V lost 5 bases, J lost 1 base, and 4 bases stayed unmatched. CDR3 nucleotides: TGTGCCAGCAGTGCCAGGGGGAGGAACACTGAAGCTTTCTTT. It yields the protein CASSARGRNTEAFF.

This chain uses TRBV5-1 with TRBJ2-7; perhaps TRBD2 as D (6 bases). Trimming left V 4 bases short and J 5 bases short, with 16 bases between. The CDR3 totals 14 residues. The V gene's germline CDR1 is SGHRS and CDR2 YFSETQ. The CDR3 nucleotides read TGCGCCAGCAGCCGGAGGAGGGGCGTAGACGAGCAGTACTTC. It yields the protein CASSRRRGVDEQYF.

The CDR3 sequence: CASSAILIYEQYF. DNA of the CDR3: TGTGCCAGCAGTGCTATACTGATCTACGAGCAGTACTTC. This sequence joins TRBV6-1 and TRBJ2-7; D is unresolved. The CDR3 contains 13 residues. V lost 4 bases, J lost 3 bases, and 10 bases lay in between. Germline lookup yields CDR1 MNHNS and CDR2 SASEGT.